The 24 T cell receptor beta chains in this list originate from one sample, sequenced in a study of shared clonotypes between healthy human individuals. Data came from immunoSEQ multiplex PCR; TCRdb stores just in-frame clones and leaves some out. The sample holds 2 million to 3 million clones, approximately 94% seen once. Sequencing was done on a sample of naive CD4+ T cells from PBMCs. Subset indicated: CD45RA+ positively selected. All receptors come from a man in his late teens or twenties in good health. Some clones in this sample may be carry-over from other donors' samples.

The chain couples TRBV10-3 to TRBJ1-1; 9 bases match TRBD1. The CDR3 runs 15 residues. From germline, CDR1 is ENHRY and CDR2 SYGVKD. With V trimmed by 6 bases and J by 4 bases, 9 bases remained unmatched. The CDR3 DNA is TGTGCCATCAGGGGGGACAGGGTCGGGGGCACTGAAGCTTTCTTT. This gives the protein CAIRGDRVGGTEAFF.

This clone was counted once. V and J are TRBV7-6 and TRBJ2-3; D remains unclear. Per germline, CDR1 SGHVS and CDR2 FNYEAQ. Trimming pared 5 bases from V and 4 bases from J, leaving 13 bases between. This CDR3 comprises 14 residues. The CDR3: CASSLGPWPDTQYF. CDR3 in DNA: TGTGCCAGCAGCCTGGGCCCCTGGCCAGATACGCAGTATTTT.

The chain employs TRBV7-9 and TRBJ1-5, with TRBD1 matching over 10 bases. This CDR3 contains 16 residues. Per germline, CDR1 SEHNR and CDR2 FQNEAQ (reference sequence). V lost 7 bases and J lost 5; bases outside the gene matches: 11. The CDR3 DNA sequence: TGTGCCAGCACCAAAACGAAAGGGACAGGGGATCAGCCCCAGCATTTT. Translating it yields CASTKTKGTGDQPQHF. Combining the CDR3 with reference TRBV7-9 and TRBJ1-5 gives the whole variable domain DTGVSQNPRHKITKRGQNVTFRCDPISEHNRLYWYRQTLGQGPEFLTYFQNEAQLEKSRLLSDRFSAERPKGSFSTLEIQRTEQGDSAMYLCASTKTKGTGDQPQHFGDGTRLSIL.

The chain combines TRBV25-1 with TRBJ2-5; TRBD2 might be the D (6 bases). V shed 5 bases and J shed 0 bases, with 16 bases lying between them. The CDR3 consists of 16 residues. Germline V gene lookup returns CDR1 MGHDK and CDR2 SYGVNS. CDR3 sequence reads: CASSPHWSGYQETQYF. The CDR3 nucleotides read TGTGCCAGCAGTCCTCATTGGAGCGGGTACCAAGAGACCCAGTACTTC.

This clone was counted a single time. The genes are TRBV7-3 and TRBJ2-1; 13 bases agree with TRBD2. V trimming: 1 base; J trimming: 9 bases; junction bases outside the gene matches: 6. Per the germline V gene, CDR1 is SGHTA and CDR2 is FQGTGA. The CDR3 extends over 16 amino acids. CDR3 loop: CASSLMGLAGPGEQFF. The CDR3 region has the DNA TGTGCCAGCAGCTTAATGGGACTAGCGGGACCTGGTGAGCAGTTCTTC.

This clone came up a few times. This sequence joins TRBV19 and TRBJ1-5; D is uncertain. The CDR3 totals 13 residues. Trimming stripped 6 bases from V and 0 bases from J, with 6 bases between. Germline V gives CDR1 LNHDA, CDR2 SQIVND (reference sequence). The CDR3 protein is CASRESSNQPQHF. The CDR3 DNA is TGTGCCAGTAGGGAGAGTAGCAATCAGCCCCAGCATTTT.

In this sample, this clone turned up once. The chain has TRBV28 and TRBJ1-5, with 7 nucleotides matching TRBD1. CDR1 is MDHEN, CDR2 SYDVKM, per germline. The CDR3 has 14 residues. Trimming at V came to 6 bases and at J to 6 bases, leaving 8 bases not matched to a gene. The CDR3 region is CASRPGTVTQPQHF. CDR3 nucleotides: TGTGCCAGCAGGCCCGGGACAGTTACTCAGCCCCAGCATTTT.

A single count supports this clone. This sequence joins TRBV5-1 and TRBJ1-1; possible D gene TRBD1, 5 bases. There are 16 residues in the CDR3. The germline gives CDR1 SGHRS, CDR2 YFSETQ. With 2 bases removed from V and 8 bases from J, the gap between germline ends came to 22 bases. The CDR3 region has the DNA TGCGCCAGCAGCTTCTTAACCAGGCAGGGCAAAGGAGAAGCTTTCTTT. Residues: CASSFLTRQGKGEAFF.

J is TRBJ1-1 and V is TRBV7-2; a weak D match, TRBD1 (5 bases). The CDR3 sequence is 14 residues long. Germline V gives CDR1 SGHTA, CDR2 FQGNSA. Trimming removed 1 base from V and 5 bases from J, with 11 bases in between. CDR3 coding DNA: TGTGCCAGCAGCTTAGTATTGGGGGAAACTGAAGCTTTCTTT. Translating it yields CASSLVLGETEAFF. Full variable domain (outside the CDR3, taken from reference TRBV7-2 and TRBJ1-1): GAGVSQSPSNKVTEKGKDVELRCDPISGHTALYWYRQSLGQGLEFLIYFQGNSAPDKSGLPSDRFSAERTGGSVSTLTIQRTQQEDSAVYLCASSLVLGETEAFFGQGTRLTVV.

The chain joins TRBV19 to TRBJ1-4; tentative D call: TRBD1 (5 bases). Deletions cut 7 bases from V and 7 bases from J, with 22 bases between. Germline CDR1 LNHDA, CDR2 SQIVND (reference sequence). The CDR3 sequence is 16 residues long. The CDR3 reads CASTNPRGPVAEKLFF. In DNA, the CDR3 is TGTGCCAGTACCAACCCACGGGGCCCGGTAGCTGAAAAACTGTTTTTT.

Concerning this clone: Other DNA sequences of this sample code for an identical CDR3. The gene calls are TRBV27 and TRBJ2-7, with D hard to call. The CDR3 runs 12 residues. V dropped 4 bases and J dropped 1 base, with 5 bases sitting between them. Germline V CDR1 and CDR2: MNHEY, SMNVEV (reference sequence). CDR3: CASSSSSYEQYF. Here the CDR3 DNA reads TGTGCCAGCAGTTCCTCATCCTACGAGCAGTACTTC.

V usage is TRBV7-8 and J usage is TRBJ2-5; D not resolved. This CDR3 contains 14 residues. V lost 4 bases and J lost 3, with 12 bases in between. CDR1 SGHVS and CDR2 FQNEAQ come from the germline V gene. The CDR3 DNA sequence: TGTGCCAGCAGCTCCGGACGGCCCGAAGAGACCCAGTACTTC. Its protein is CASSSGRPEETQYF.

V usage is TRBV28 and J usage is TRBJ1-5; D is uncertain. The CDR3 covers 11 residues. The germline CDR1 and CDR2 sequences are MDHEN and SYDVKM. Trimming took 3 bases from V and 9 from J, leaving 6 bases between them. Here the CDR3 reads CASSLRPPQHF. The CDR3 nucleotides read TGTGCCAGCAGTTTGCGGCCGCCCCAGCATTTT.

The V and J genes are TRBV18 and TRBJ1-4; D ambiguous. This CDR3 is built from 16 residues. With 0 bases removed from V and 1 base from J, the gap between germline ends came to 9 bases. Germline CDR1 and CDR2: KGHSH and LQKENI. The CDR3 coding sequence is TGTGCCAGCTCACCACCCCACAGCAGAACTAATGAAAAACTGTTTTTT. This codes for CASSPPHSRTNEKLFF.

The chain has TRBV7-6 and TRBJ2-3; D is ambiguous. Trimming removed 5 bases from V and 11 bases from J, with 26 bases in between. The CDR3 is 16 amino acids. The germline V gene has CDR1 SGHVS and CDR2 FNYEAQ. CDR3 sequence reads: CASSPNSGLAPIGQYF. CDR3 DNA: TGTGCCAGCAGCCCCAATTCCGGGCTGGCTCCCATAGGGCAGTATTTT.

This rearrangement joins TRBV4-2 to TRBJ2-1; D gene uncertain. The V end lost 4 bases, the J end lost 3 bases, and 16 bases lay between the germline ends. CDR1 is LGHNA and CDR2 is YNFKEQ in the germline V gene. The CDR3 is 16 amino acids. As DNA, the CDR3 is TGTGCCAGCAGCCCCATGGCATTGGCGAACTACAATGAGCAGTTCTTC. This gives the protein CASSPMALANYNEQFF.

The chain has TRBV18 and TRBJ2-1; 10 bases line up with TRBD1. In germline, CDR1 is KGHSH, CDR2 LQKENI. The CDR3 sequence is 15 residues long. After removal of 2 bases from V and 7 bases from J, the junction contained 5 bases not matched to a gene. The CDR3 DNA sequence: TGTGCCAGCTCACCAGGGACAGGGGCGGAAAATGAGCAGTTCTTC. Its translation is CASSPGTGAENEQFF.

The CDR3 bases are TGTGCCAGCAAACTAGCCCTTAGCACAGATACGCAGTATTTT. It encodes CASKLALSTDTQYF. The V call is TRBV6-6, the J call TRBJ2-3; the D gene is possibly TRBD2 (6 bases). Trimming removed 7 bases from V and 0 bases from J, with 11 bases in between. The V gene's germline CDR1 is MNHNY and CDR2 SVGAGI (reference sequence). The CDR3 sequence is 14 residues long.

The chain couples TRBV19 to TRBJ2-1; 13 nucleotides align to TRBD2. The V gene's germline CDR1 is LNHDA and CDR2 SQIVND (reference sequence). V shed 3 bases and J 8 bases; nucleotides not matched to a gene: 4. The CDR3 covers 15 residues. CDR3 in DNA: TGTGCCAGTAGTATCGGACTAGCGGGAGCGGATGAGCAGTTCTTC. Its translation: CASSIGLAGADEQFF.

As for this clone: A much larger clone is a single base away; this may be a read error. The chain carries TRBV5-1 and TRBJ2-5; D unresolved. In germline, CDR1 is SGHRS, CDR2 YFSETQ. The CDR3 spans 11 residues. DNA of the CDR3: TGCGCCAGCAGATTGGAGGAGACCCAGTACTTC. Protein product: CASRLEETQYF.

V gene TRBV9 combines with J gene TRBJ2-7; 11 nucleotides match TRBD2. Germline V gives CDR1 SGDLS, CDR2 YYNGEE. CDR3 length: 14 amino acids. Germline trimming cut 4 bases from V and 5 bases from J; bases unmatched to any gene: 5. The CDR3: CASSLMGLADEQYF. The CDR3 DNA reads TGTGCCAGCAGCCTAATGGGACTAGCGGACGAGCAGTACTTC.

The chain carries TRBV5-1 and TRBJ1-3, with a possible D match to TRBD1 (5 bases). V shed 0 bases and J shed 3 bases, with 13 bases lying between them. The CDR3 length is 16 residues. Germline assignment: CDR1 SGHRS and CDR2 YFSETQ. This chain's CDR3 is CASSLVPGRYGNTIYF. CDR3 in DNA: TGCGCCAGCAGCTTGGTTCCAGGGCGTTATGGAAACACCATATATTTT.

The chain joins TRBV5-6 to TRBJ1-6; no clear D. V was shortened by 0 bases and J by 6 bases, with 7 bases between the two germline ends. The germline CDR1 and CDR2 sequences are SGHDT and YYEEEE. The CDR3 consists of 14 residues. CDR3 region: CASSLAGLNSPLHF. The CDR3 DNA reads as TGTGCCAGCAGCTTGGCAGGCCTTAATTCACCCCTCCACTTT.

V and J are TRBV28 and TRBJ1-5, with 7 positions matching TRBD1. The CDR3 consists of 15 residues. Germline loops: CDR1 MDHEN, CDR2 SYDVKM. The ends lost 5 bases at V and 6 bases at J; junction bases unmatched: 10. CDR3 residues: CASSNGAGGGQPQHF. The CDR3 coding sequence is TGTGCCAGCAGTAATGGGGCAGGGGGGGGTCAGCCCCAGCATTTT.